This T cell receptor (beta chain) was documented in a study of beta chain features in type 1 diabetes. J was trimmed by 5 bases and V by 5 bases; bases with no gene match: 7. Germline V gives CDR1 MDHEN, CDR2 SYDVKM. The CDR3 spans 14 residues. All of the isolated RNA was reverse transcribed, so expressed TCRB transcripts were sequenced. Libraries were prepared by immunoSEQ multiplex PCR; TCRdb keeps only in-frame clonotypes and omits some of them. Among about 360,000 clones, 10% to 15% were seen once, and the ten largest hold less than 0.02%. With regard to this clone: Its antigen remains unknown.

Study-wide findings and caveats: In type 1 diabetes patients, VDJ junctions had fewer insertions; deletions at these junctions were more frequent. Type 1 diabetes patients showed a moderate but significant shortening of TCRB CDR3s in all four CD4+ subsets. For patients, the naive, central memory and Treg TCRB repertoires appeared more alike than for healthy donors.

Sampling consisted of one heparinised blood draw per donor, averaging around 120 mL. Material: naive CD4+ T cells from blood. This clonotype was sampled from a man aged 18 to 30 in good health. The J gene is TRBJ1-1, the V gene TRBV28; 8 bases agree with TRBD1. CDR3 sequence reads: CASSRGQGSTEAFF. The CDR3, as DNA: TGTGCCAGCAGTCGAGGACAGGGAAGTACTGAAGCTTTCTTT.